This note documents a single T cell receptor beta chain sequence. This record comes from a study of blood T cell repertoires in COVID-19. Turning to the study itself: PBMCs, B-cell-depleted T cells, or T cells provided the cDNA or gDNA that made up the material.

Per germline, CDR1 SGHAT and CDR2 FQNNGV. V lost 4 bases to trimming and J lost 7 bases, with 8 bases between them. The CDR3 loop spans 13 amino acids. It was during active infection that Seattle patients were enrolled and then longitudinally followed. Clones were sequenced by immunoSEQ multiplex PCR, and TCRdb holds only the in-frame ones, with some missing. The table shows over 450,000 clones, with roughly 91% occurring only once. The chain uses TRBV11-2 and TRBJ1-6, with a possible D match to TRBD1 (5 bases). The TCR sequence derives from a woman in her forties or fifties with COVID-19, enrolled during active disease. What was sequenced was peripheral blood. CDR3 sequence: CASSSGLNSPLHF. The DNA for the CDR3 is TGTGCCAGCAGCTCGGGACTCAATTCACCCCTCCACTTT.